The present TCR beta chain was sequenced within a study of blood T cell repertoires in COVID-19. In the original processing: The authors estimated nucleated cell counts from reference gene primer amplification. Clones were read by immunoSEQ multiplex PCR, and TCRdb kept only the in-frame ones, dropping some. The V and J calls and clone size are taken from that table; D and trimming were inferred from the DNA. The table has over 250,000 clones, approximately 86% seen once. The participants were between about 18 and 90 years old and came from some 23 US areas. Cohorts were determined from participant-reported clinical history. V lost 3 bases, J lost 2 bases, and 5 bases stayed unmatched. The germline V gene encodes CDR1 MNHEY and CDR2 SMNVEV (reference sequence). The CDR3 covers 15 residues.

The specimen sequenced was PBMCs or T cells enriched from blood (not recorded which). The chain recombines TRBV27 with TRBJ1-2; 8 bases agree with TRBD1. The clonotype originates from a woman aged 18-29 years who had recovered from COVID-19. As DNA, the CDR3 is TGTGCCAGCAGTTTTACGGGGACAGGAAACTATGGCTACACCTTC. Protein: CASSFTGTGNYGYTF.